A selection of T cell receptor beta chains follows, all from one sample in a study of identical twins. MiXCR, applied by TCRdb to the 5' RACE reads, yields one record per CDR3 protein. The sample consists of about 890,000 distinct CDR3 sequences, about 12% of them appearing once. These data are also associated with another study on yellow fever vaccine responses in identical twins.

The sequenced sample consisted of PBMCs. These receptors originate from a woman aged 18-29 years in good health. Both conserved end residues are trimmed from each CDR3. Each record gives: clone size, V gene, D gene, CDR3 protein. The D gene is left open where the match is weak. The size entry is marked missing in some rows and otherwise reads once, few, many or a size class.

>few|TRBV15|NA
ATSRDQVTDYGYT
>NA|TRBV20-1|TRBD1
SALDRGTDTQY
>many|TRBV3-1|TRBD2
ASSPPGGLETQY
>NA|TRBV2|TRBD2
ASSSGGAANTGELF
>NA|TRBV18|TRBD1
ASSLQGQGQETQY
>few|TRBV27|TRBD2
ASSPRGRATDTQY
>few|TRBV11-1|NA
ASSPGQKDEQY
>many|TRBV28|NA
ASSLPYQETQY
>NA|TRBV6-1|TRBD2
ASRGLANSYEQY
>few|TRBV12-3/TRBV12-4|TRBD1
ASRSDRASYNEQF
>NA|TRBV6-5|TRBD2
ASSYGTSGRLVTGELF
>many|TRBV13|NA
ASSLEAITDTQY
>NA|TRBV18|TRBD1
ASSSGTDNTEAF
>few|TRBV27|TRBD2
ASATSGRVYEQY
>few|TRBV3-1|TRBD2
ASSLPGGGQAGELF
>NA|TRBV5-1|NA
ASSLTPKPGYQETQY
>few|TRBV5-1|NA
ASSTDPGPNTGELF
>few|TRBV4-2|NA
ASSQDIWATEAF
>few|TRBV4-1|TRBD1
ASSQDWDRGAEQY
>many|TRBV28|NA
ASRPTSSGNTIY
>NA|TRBV7-3|NA
ASSRDYPAYEQY
>NA|TRBV11-2|TRBD1
ASSTTGPYEQY
>few|TRBV29-1|TRBD1
SVAKGDSYTEAF
>many|TRBV20-1|NA
SAVLTDSYEQY
>few|TRBV4-2|NA
ASSQEGSGRETQY
>NA|TRBV7-9|TRBD1
ASSPRQGKETQY
>many|TRBV4-1|NA
ASSPIGQNYGYT
>NA|TRBV7-8|NA
ASSFDVELGNEQF
>few|TRBV27|TRBD2
ASSLGLAGAPTDTQY
>few|TRBV9|TRBD1
ASSVTGGSRYNEQF
>many|TRBV7-2|TRBD1
ASSLRTGPNEKLF